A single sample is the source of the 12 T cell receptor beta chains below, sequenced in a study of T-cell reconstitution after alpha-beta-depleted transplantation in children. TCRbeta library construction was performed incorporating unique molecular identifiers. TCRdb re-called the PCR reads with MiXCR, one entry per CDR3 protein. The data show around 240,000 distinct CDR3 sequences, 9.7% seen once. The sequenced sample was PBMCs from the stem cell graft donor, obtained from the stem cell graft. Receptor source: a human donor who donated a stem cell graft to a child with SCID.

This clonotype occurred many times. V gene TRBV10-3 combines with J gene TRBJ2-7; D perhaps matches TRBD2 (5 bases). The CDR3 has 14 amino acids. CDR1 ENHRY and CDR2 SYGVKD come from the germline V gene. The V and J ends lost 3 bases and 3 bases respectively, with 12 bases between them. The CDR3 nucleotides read TGTGCCATCAGTGATTGGACTGGACTCTACGAGCAGTACTTC. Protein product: CAISDWTGLYEQYF.

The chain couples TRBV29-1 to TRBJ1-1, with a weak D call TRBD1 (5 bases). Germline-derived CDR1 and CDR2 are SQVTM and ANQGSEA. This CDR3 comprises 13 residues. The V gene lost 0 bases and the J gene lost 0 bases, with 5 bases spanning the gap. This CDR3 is CSVEEDMNTEAFF. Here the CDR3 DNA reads TGCAGCGTTGAAGAGGACATGAACACTGAAGCTTTCTTT.

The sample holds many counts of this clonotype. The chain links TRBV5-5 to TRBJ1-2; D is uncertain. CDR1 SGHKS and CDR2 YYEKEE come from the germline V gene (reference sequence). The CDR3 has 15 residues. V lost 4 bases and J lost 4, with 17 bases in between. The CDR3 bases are TGTGCCAGCAGCCATTCCGGGATCCCATTCTATGGCTACACCTTC. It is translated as CASSHSGIPFYGYTF.

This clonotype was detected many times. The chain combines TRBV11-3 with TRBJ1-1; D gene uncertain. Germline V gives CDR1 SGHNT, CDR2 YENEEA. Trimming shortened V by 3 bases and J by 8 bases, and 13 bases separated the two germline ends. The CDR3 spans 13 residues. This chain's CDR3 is CASSFRGSSEAFF. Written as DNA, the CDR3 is TGTGCCAGCAGCTTTCGAGGCTCTAGCGAAGCTTTCTTT.

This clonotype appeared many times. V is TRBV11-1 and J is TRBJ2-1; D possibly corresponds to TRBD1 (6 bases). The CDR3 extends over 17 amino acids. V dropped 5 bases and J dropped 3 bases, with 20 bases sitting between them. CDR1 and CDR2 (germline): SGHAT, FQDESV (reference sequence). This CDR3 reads CASSPYPRGKVYNEQFF. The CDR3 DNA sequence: TGTGCCAGCAGCCCCTACCCAAGGGGGAAGGTCTACAATGAGCAGTTCTTC.

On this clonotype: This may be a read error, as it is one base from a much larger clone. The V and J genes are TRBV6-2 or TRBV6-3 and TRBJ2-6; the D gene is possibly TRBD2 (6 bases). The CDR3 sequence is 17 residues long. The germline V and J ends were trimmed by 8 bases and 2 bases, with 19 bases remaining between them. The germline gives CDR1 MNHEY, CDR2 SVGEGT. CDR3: CASSRRGGYAGANVLTF. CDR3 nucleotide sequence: TGTGCCAGCTCAAGACGGGGAGGTTACGCTGGGGCCAACGTCCTGACTTTC.

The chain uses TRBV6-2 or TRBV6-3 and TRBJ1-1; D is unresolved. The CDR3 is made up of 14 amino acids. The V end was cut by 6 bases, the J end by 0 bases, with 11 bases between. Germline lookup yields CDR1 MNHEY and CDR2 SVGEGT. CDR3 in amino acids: CASRHLVLNTEAFF. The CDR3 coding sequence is TGTGCCAGCAGGCATCTCGTCCTGAACACTGAAGCTTTCTTT.

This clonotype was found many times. Here the CDR3 reads CASSSNLVGETQYF. CDR3 nucleotide sequence: TGCGCCAGCAGCTCAAACCTAGTCGGGGAGACCCAGTACTTC. The genes are TRBV5-1 and TRBJ2-5; D ambiguous. CDR1 and CDR2 from the germline V gene are SGHRS and YFSETQ. The CDR3 is 14 residues long. Trimming took off 3 bases at V and 5 bases at J, with 14 bases between the two ends.

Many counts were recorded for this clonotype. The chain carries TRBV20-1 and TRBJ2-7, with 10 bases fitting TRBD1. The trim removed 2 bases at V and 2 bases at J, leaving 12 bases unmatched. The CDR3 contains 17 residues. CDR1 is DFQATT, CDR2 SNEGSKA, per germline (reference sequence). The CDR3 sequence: CSARFRPGQGSTYEQYF. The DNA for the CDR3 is TGCAGTGCTAGATTCCGGCCGGGACAGGGGAGCACCTACGAGCAGTACTTC.

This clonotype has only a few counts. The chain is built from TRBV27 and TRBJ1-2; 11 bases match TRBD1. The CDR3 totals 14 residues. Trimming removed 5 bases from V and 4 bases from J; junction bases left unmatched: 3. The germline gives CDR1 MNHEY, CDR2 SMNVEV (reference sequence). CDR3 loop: CASSRTGGLYGYTF. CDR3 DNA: TGTGCCAGCAGTCGGACAGGGGGCCTCTATGGCTACACCTTC.

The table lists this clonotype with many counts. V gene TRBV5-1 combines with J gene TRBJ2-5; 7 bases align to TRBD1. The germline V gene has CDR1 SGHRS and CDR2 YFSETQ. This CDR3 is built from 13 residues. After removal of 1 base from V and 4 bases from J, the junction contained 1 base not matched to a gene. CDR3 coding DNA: TGCGCCAGCAGCTTGTACAGGGGAGAGACCCAGTACTTC. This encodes CASSLYRGETQYF. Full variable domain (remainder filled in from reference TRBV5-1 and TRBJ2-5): KAGVTQTPRYLIKTRGQQVTLSCSPISGHRSVSWYQQTPGQGLQFLFEYFSETQRNKGNFPGRFSGRQFSNSRSEMNVSTLELGDSALYLCASSLYRGETQYFGPGTRLLVL.

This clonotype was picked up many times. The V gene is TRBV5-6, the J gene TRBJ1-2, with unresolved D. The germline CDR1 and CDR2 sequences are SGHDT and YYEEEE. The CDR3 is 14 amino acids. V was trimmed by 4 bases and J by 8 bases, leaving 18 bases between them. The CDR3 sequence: CASSAGPPTGGYTF. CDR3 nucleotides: TGTGCCAGCAGCGCGGGCCCCCCAACGGGGGGCTACACCTTC.